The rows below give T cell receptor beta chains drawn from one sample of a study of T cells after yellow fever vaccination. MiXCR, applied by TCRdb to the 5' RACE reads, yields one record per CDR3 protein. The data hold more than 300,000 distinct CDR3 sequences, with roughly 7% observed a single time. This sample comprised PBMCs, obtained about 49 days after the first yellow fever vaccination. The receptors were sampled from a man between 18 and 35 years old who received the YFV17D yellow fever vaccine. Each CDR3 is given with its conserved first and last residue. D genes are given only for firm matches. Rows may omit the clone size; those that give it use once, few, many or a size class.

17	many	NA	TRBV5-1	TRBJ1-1	CASSSRAGKRPNTEAFF	TGCGCCAGCAGCAGTAGGGCAGGCAAAAGACCGAACACTGAAGCTTTCTTT
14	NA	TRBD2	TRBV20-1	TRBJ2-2	CSASPGRATGELFF	TGCAGTGCTAGCCCAGGGAGGGCCACCGGGGAGCTGTTTTTT
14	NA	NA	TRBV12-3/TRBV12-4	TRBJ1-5	CASSLWGLNQPQHF	TGTGCCAGCAGTTTGTGGGGGCTTAATCAGCCCCAGCATTTT
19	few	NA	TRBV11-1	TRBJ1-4	CASSFPGVYPAATNEKLFF	TGTGCCAGCAGCTTTCCGGGGGTGTACCCAGCCGCAACTAATGAAAAACTGTTTTTT
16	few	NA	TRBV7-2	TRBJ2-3	CASSTQTRTLTDTQYF	TGTGCCAGCAGCACCCAAACTAGGACCCTCACAGATACGCAGTATTTT
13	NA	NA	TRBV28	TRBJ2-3	CASISQGADTQYF	TGTGCCAGCATCTCTCAGGGAGCAGATACGCAGTATTTT
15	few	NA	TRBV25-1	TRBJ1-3	CASGRAGRMGNTIYF	TGTGCCAGCGGGCGTGCAGGGAGGATGGGAAACACCATATATTTT
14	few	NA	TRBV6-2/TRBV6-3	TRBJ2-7	CASSPAGVAYEQYF	TGTGCCAGCAGCCCTGCCGGCGTAGCCTACGAGCAGTACTTC
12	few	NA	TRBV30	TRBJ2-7	CAWNGVTYEQYF	TGTGCCTGGAATGGGGTCACCTACGAGCAGTACTTC
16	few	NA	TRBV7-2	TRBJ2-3	CASSLRYANQGDTQYF	TGTGCCAGCAGCTTAAGGTATGCCAACCAAGGAGATACGCAGTATTTT
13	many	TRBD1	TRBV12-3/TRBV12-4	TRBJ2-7	CASSPDRGREQYF	TGTGCCAGCAGTCCCGACAGGGGGCGTGAGCAGTACTTC
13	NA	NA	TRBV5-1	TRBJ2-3	CASGTLSTDTQYF	TGCGCCAGCGGGACTTTAAGCACAGATACGCAGTATTTT
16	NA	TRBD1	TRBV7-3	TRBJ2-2	CASSFDRDYATGELFF	TGTGCCAGCAGCTTCGACAGGGATTATGCCACCGGGGAGCTGTTTTTT
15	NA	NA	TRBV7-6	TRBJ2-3	CASSLGTTRTDTQYF	TGTGCCAGCAGCTTAGGGACAACGAGGACAGATACGCAGTATTTT
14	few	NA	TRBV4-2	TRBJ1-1	CASSQEASNTEAFF	TGTGCCAGCAGCCAAGAAGCCAGTAACACTGAAGCTTTCTTT
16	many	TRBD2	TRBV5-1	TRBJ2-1	CASSLSSGNSYNEQFF	TGCGCCAGCAGCTTGTCTAGCGGGAACTCCTACAATGAGCAGTTCTTC
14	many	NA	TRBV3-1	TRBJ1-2	CASSRDGSNYGYTF	TGTGCCAGCAGCCGGGACGGTTCTAACTATGGCTACACCTTC
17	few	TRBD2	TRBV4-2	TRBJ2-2	CASSQPSGGLNTGELFF	TGTGCCAGCAGCCAGCCTAGCGGGGGCTTGAACACCGGGGAGCTGTTTTTT
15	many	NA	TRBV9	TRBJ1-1	CASSVRGVMNTEAFF	TGTGCCAGCAGCGTCCGAGGGGTGATGAACACTGAAGCTTTCTTT
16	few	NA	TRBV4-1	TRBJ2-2	CASSLLPGLGTGELFF	TGCGCCAGCAGCCTCCTCCCGGGGCTCGGGACCGGGGAGCTGTTTTTT
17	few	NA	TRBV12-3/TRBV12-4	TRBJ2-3	CASSSLRAGGAEDTQYF	NA
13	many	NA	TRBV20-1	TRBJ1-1	CSASEGISGFRFF	TGCAGTGCTAGCGAAGGGATCTCTGGCTTTCGTTTCTTT
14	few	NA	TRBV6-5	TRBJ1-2	CASSYVGGAGGYTF	TGTGCCAGCAGTTACGTTGGGGGCGCGGGAGGCTACACCTTC
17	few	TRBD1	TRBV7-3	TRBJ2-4	CASSLPPGQGERGIQYF	TGTGCCAGCAGCTTGCCCCCCGGACAGGGAGAAAGAGGCATTCAGTACTTC
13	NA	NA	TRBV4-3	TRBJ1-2	CASSPGAGYGYTF	TGCGCCAGCAGCCCCGGGGCGGGTTATGGCTACACCTTC
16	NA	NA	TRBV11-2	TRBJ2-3	CASSLGWKVGTDTQYF	TGTGCCAGCAGCTTAGGATGGAAGGTCGGCACAGATACGCAGTATTTT
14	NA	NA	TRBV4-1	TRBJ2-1	CASSPTQGNNEQFF	TGCGCCAGCAGCCCCACCCAGGGAAATAATGAGCAGTTCTTC
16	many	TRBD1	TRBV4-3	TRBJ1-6	CASSQETTGLGSPLHF	TGCGCCAGCAGCCAAGAAACGACAGGGTTAGGCTCACCCCTCCACTTT
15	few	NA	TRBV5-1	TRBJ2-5	CASSFFGGSQETQYF	TGCGCCAGCAGCTTTTTTGGGGGTTCCCAAGAGACCCAGTACTTC
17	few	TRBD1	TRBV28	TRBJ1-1	CASSLPPYRGQNTEAFF	TGTGCCAGCAGTTTACCCCCTTACAGGGGCCAGAACACTGAAGCTTTCTTT
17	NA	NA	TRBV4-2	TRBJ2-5	CASSPGLKCSRQETQYF	TGTGCCAGCAGCCCGGGACTCAAGTGCTCCCGCCAAGAGACCCAGTACTTC
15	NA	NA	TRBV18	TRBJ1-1	CASSPRRQEATEAFF	TGTGCCAGCTCACCTCGACGACAGGAGGCCACTGAAGCTTTCTTT
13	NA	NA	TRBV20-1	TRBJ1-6	CSALRDYNSPLHF	TGCAGTGCTCTGCGGGACTACAATTCACCCCTCCACTTT
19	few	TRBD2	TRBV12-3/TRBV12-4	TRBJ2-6	CASTPKLAGEHSGANVLTF	TGTGCCAGCACTCCCAAACTAGCGGGGGAGCACTCTGGGGCCAACGTCCTGACTTTC
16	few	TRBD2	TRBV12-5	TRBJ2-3	CASGLGLAASTDTQYF	TGTGCTAGTGGTTTGGGACTAGCGGCTAGCACAGATACGCAGTATTTT
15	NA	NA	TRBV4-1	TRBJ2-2	CASSQGLEGTGELFF	TGCGCCAGCAGCCAAGGGCTAGAGGGGACCGGGGAGCTGTTTTTT
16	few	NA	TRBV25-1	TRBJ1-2	CASSEYIPRGPYGYTF	TGTGCCAGCAGTGAATATATACCCCGGGGACCGTATGGCTACACCTTC
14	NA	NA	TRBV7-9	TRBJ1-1	CASSQSARNTEAFF	TGTGCCAGCAGCCAATCGGCACGGAACACTGAAGCTTTCTTT
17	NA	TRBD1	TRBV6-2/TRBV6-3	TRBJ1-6	CASSLLGTANYNSPLHF	TGTGCCAGCAGTCTACTTGGGACAGCCAACTATAATTCACCCCTCCACTTT
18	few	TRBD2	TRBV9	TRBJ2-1	CASSVGSAGGIPYNEQFF	TGTGCCAGCAGCGTTGGGTCGGCGGGGGGGATTCCCTACAATGAGCAGTTCTTC
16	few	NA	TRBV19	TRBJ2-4	CASSMGFGQPGNIQYF	TGTGCCAGTAGTATGGGTTTTGGTCAGCCAGGAAACATTCAGTACTTC
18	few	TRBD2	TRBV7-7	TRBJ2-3	CASSLYPASGGATDTQYF	TGTGCCAGCAGCTTATACCCGGCTAGCGGGGGGGCCACAGATACGCAGTATTTT
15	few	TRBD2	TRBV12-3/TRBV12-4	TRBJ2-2	CASTERGGLTGELFF	TGTGCCAGCACGGAGCGGGGGGGCCTCACCGGGGAGCTGTTTTTT
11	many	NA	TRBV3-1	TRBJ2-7	CASSQAAVFYF	TGTGCCAGCAGCCAAGCCGCAGTTTTCTACTTC
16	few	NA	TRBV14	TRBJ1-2	CASSQSTGPYNYGYTF	TGTGCCAGCAGCCAGTCAACAGGACCATATAACTATGGCTACACCTTC
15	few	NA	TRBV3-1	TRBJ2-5	CASSQDVGGGETQYF	TGTGCCAGCAGCCAAGATGTTGGCGGAGGAGAGACCCAGTACTTC
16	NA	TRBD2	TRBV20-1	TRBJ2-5	CSARGLAGAVGETQYF	TGCAGTGCTAGAGGGCTAGCGGGGGCCGTCGGAGAGACCCAGTACTTC
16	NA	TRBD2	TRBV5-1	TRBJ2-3	CASSVGSGGTTDTQYF	TGCGCCAGCAGCGTCGGGAGCGGGGGGACCACAGATACGCAGTATTTT
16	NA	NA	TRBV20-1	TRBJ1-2	CSARATGAPRDYGYTF	TGCAGTGCTAGAGCCACCGGGGCGCCCCGCGACTATGGCTACACCTTC
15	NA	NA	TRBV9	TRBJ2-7	CASSPYQGGSGAQYF	TGTGCCAGCAGCCCATATCAGGGCGGGTCCGGGGCGCAGTACTTC
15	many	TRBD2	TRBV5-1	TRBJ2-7	CASSLLAGTSYEQYF	TGCGCCAGCAGCTTACTAGCGGGGACCTCCTACGAGCAGTACTTC
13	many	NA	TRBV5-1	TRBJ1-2	CASSSGTLGGYTF	TGCGCCAGCAGCTCCGGGACCCTAGGTGGCTACACCTTC
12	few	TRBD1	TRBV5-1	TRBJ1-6	CASSGTDRPLHF	TGCGCCAGCAGCGGGACAGATCGGCCCCTCCACTTT
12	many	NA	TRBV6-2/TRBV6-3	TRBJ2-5	CASSPGLETQYF	TGTGCCAGCAGCCCCGGACTGGAGACCCAGTACTTC
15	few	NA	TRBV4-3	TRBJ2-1	CASSLGGDSNNEQFF	TGCGCCAGCAGCTTGGGGGGGGACAGTAACAATGAGCAGTTCTTC